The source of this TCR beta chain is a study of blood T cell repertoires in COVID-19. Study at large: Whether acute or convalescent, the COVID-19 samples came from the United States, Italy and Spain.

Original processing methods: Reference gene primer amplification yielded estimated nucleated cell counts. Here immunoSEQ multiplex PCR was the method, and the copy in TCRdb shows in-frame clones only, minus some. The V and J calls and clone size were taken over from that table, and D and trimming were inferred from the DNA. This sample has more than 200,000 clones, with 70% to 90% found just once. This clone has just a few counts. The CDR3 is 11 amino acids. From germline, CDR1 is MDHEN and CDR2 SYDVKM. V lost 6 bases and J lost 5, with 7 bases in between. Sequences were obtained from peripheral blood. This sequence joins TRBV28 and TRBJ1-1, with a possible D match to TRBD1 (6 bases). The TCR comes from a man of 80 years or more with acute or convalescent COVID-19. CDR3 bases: TGTGCCAGCAGCGACAGGACTGAAGCTTTCTTT. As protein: CASSDRTEAFF.